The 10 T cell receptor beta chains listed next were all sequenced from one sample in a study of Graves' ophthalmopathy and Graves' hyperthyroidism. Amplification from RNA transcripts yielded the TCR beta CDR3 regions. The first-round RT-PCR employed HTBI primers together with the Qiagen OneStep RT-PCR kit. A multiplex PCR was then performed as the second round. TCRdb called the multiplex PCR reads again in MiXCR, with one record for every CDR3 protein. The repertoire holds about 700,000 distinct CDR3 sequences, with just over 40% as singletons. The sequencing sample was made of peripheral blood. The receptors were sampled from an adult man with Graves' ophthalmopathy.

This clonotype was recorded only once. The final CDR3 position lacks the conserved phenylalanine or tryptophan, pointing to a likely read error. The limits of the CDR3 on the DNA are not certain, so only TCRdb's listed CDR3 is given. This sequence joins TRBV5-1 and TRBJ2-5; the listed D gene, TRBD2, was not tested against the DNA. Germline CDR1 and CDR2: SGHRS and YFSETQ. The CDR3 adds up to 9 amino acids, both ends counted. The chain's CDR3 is CASSSPQTS.

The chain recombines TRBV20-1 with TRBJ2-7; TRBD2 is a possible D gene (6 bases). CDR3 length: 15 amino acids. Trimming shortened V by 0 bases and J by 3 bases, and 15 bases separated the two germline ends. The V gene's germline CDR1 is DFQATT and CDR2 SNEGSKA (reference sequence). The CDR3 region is CSARDLGGEGYEQYF. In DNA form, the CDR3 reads TGCAGTGCTAGAGATCTCGGAGGGGAAGGCTACGAGCAGTACTTC.

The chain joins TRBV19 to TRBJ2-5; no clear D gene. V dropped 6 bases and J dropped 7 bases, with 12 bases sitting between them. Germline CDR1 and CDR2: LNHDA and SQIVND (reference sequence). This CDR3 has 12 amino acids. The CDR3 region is CASSTHTGTQYF. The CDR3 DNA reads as TGTGCCAGTAGCACTCATACCGGGACCCAGTACTTC.

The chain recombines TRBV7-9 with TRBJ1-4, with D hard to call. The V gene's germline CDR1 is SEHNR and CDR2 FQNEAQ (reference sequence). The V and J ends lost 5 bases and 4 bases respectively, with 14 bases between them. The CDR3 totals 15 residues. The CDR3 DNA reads TGTGCCAGCAGCCCCGCCTGGACCGATAATGAAAAACTGTTTTTT. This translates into CASSPAWTDNEKLFF.

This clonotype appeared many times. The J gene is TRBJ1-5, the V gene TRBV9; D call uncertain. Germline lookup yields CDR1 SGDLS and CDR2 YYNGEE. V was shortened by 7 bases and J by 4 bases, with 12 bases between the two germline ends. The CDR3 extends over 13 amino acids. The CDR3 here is CASRVRGNQPQHF. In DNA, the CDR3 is TGTGCCAGCCGAGTTCGAGGGAATCAGCCCCAGCATTTT.

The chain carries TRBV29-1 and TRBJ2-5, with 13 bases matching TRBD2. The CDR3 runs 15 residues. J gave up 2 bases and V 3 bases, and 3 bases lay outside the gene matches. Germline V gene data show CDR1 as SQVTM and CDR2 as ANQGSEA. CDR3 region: CSVDILAGGQETQYF. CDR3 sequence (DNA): TGCAGCGTTGATATACTAGCGGGAGGGCAAGAGACCCAGTACTTC.

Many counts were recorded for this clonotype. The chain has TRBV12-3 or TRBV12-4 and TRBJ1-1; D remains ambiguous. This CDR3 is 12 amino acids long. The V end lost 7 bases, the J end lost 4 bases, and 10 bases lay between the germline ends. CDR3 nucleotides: TGTGCCAGCACCCTCGGGAGCACTGAAGCTTTCTTT. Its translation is CASTLGSTEAFF.

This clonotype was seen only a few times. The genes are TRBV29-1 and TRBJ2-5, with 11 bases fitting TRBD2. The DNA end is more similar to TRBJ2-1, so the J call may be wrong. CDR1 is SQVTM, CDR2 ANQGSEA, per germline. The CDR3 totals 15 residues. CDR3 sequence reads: CSVGGLAGGGNEQFF. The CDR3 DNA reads TGCAGCGTTGGTGGGCTAGCGGGGGGAGGGAATGAGCAGTTCTTC.

CDR3 in amino acids: CSVEVGGGEQYF. The CDR3 DNA is TGCAGCGTCGAGGTTGGGGGGGGAGAGCAGTACTTC. The rearrangement uses TRBV29-1 and TRBJ2-7; 7 bases align to TRBD2. This CDR3 is built from 12 residues. Trimming cost V 6 bases and J 7 bases; bases outside gene matches: 9. Looked up from germline, CDR1 is SQVTM and CDR2 is ANQGSEA.

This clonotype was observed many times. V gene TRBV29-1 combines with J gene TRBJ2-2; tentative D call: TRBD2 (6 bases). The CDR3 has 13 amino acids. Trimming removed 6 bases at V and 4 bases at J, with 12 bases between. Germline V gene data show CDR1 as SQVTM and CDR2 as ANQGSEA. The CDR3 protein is CSVGTAITGELFF. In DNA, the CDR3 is TGCAGCGTGGGGACTGCAATCACCGGGGAGCTGTTTTTT.